The 3 T cell receptor beta chains below come from one sample, sequenced in a study of control samples from healthy donors and cancer patients. Here immunoSEQ multiplex PCR was the method, and the copy in TCRdb shows in-frame clones only, minus some. Of about 130,000 clones listed, over 75% are singletons. Material: blood. These receptors were taken from a man between 18 and 29 years old in good health.

This chain joins TRBV15 and TRBJ1-5; D is ambiguous. Germline-derived CDR1 and CDR2 are LNHNV and YYDKDF (reference sequence). The CDR3 extends over 13 amino acids. With 0 bases removed from V and 6 bases from J, the gap between germline ends came to 6 bases. The CDR3 nucleotides are TGTGCCACCAGCAGAGATTCACGTCAGCCCCAGCATTTT. Protein sequence: CATSRDSRQPQHF.

The chain joins TRBV28 to TRBJ2-1; 8 bases are shared with TRBD2. V shed 6 bases and J 6 bases; nucleotides not matched to a gene: 10. The germline V gene encodes CDR1 MDHEN and CDR2 SYDVKM. The CDR3 length is 15 residues. CDR3 sequence: CASRSLGREVNEQFF. As DNA, the CDR3 is TGTGCCAGCAGATCCCTTGGGCGGGAGGTCAATGAGCAGTTCTTC.

The chain has TRBV4-3 and TRBJ2-5; 8 bases agree with TRBD2. Germline V lookup: CDR1 LGHNA, CDR2 YSLEER. This CDR3 has 18 residues. Unmatched junction bases numbered 16, after V lost 0 bases and J lost 7 bases. The CDR3 DNA reads as TGCGCCAGCAGCCAAGAAGGGGCGGGGGGAGTGGGTGTTCGGACCCAGTACTTC. Translating it yields CASSQEGAGGVGVRTQYF.